These 11 T cell receptor beta chains were sequenced from one sample in a study of shared clonotypes between healthy human individuals. Terminally differentiated effector memory CD45RA+ cells were excluded from the naive CD8 cells, which were CD45RO-negative and positively selected for CCR7. The assay was immunoSEQ multiplex PCR, and TCRdb's table has in-frame clones only and misses some. The sample has around 1.9 million clones, around 93% seen once. Material: naive CD8+ T cells from PBMCs. These receptors all stem from a man younger than 30 in good health. Some clones in this sample may be carry-over from other donors' samples.

V and J are TRBV11-2 and TRBJ2-7; D tentatively reads TRBD1 or TRBD2 (5 bases each). There are 13 residues in the CDR3. Per the germline V gene, CDR1 is SGHAT and CDR2 is FQNNGV. Trimming cost V 5 bases and J 3 bases, with 11 bases left between them. CDR3 residues: CASSQGRSYEQYF. The CDR3 bases are TGTGCCAGCAGCCAGGGACGGAGCTACGAGCAGTACTTC.

The chain links TRBV27 to TRBJ2-5; the D gene is possibly TRBD2 (7 bases). Trimming stripped 3 bases from V and 5 bases from J, with 13 bases between. CDR1 is MNHEY and CDR2 is SMNVEV in the germline V gene (reference sequence). This CDR3 spans 14 amino acids. The CDR3 loop reads CASSFRGARETQYF. CDR3 nucleotide sequence: TGTGCCAGCAGTTTTCGGGGGGCTCGCGAGACCCAGTACTTC.

The gene calls are TRBV5-8 and TRBJ2-7; TRBD1 agrees at 7 bases. This CDR3 has 15 residues. The trim removed 1 base at V and 3 bases at J, leaving 7 bases unmatched. The germline gives CDR1 SGHTS, CDR2 YDEGEE. CDR3 DNA: TGTGCCAGCAGCTTGTCACAGGGGAACCTCTACGAGCAGTACTTC. This encodes CASSLSQGNLYEQYF.

The rearrangement links TRBV19 to TRBJ2-1; D not resolved. The ends were cut back, 1 base at V and 5 bases at J, with 12 bases in the middle. Germline assignment: CDR1 LNHDA and CDR2 SQIVND (reference sequence). There are 15 residues in the CDR3. CDR3 sequence reads: CASSIVSWEDNEQFF. The CDR3 DNA is TGTGCCAGTAGTATAGTTTCCTGGGAAGACAATGAGCAGTTCTTC. The variable domain in full, completed from reference TRBV19 and TRBJ2-1, reads DGGITQSPKYLFRKEGQNVTLSCEQNLNHDAMYWYRQDPGQGLRLIYYSQIVNDFQKGDIAEGYSVSREKKESFPLTVTSAQKNPTAFYLCASSIVSWEDNEQFFGPGTRLTVL.

V and J are TRBV28 and TRBJ2-7; weak D call: TRBD2 (5 bases). With 0 bases removed from V and 7 bases from J, the gap between germline ends came to 10 bases. Germline-derived CDR1 and CDR2 are MDHEN and SYDVKM. This CDR3 spans 13 amino acids. The CDR3 protein is CASSLWARGEQYF. Written as DNA, the CDR3 is TGTGCCAGCAGTTTATGGGCAAGAGGGGAGCAGTACTTC.

V gene TRBV5-8 combines with J gene TRBJ1-6, with TRBD1 as a possible D gene (5 bases). Trimming removed 0 bases at V and 10 bases at J, with 11 bases between. Germline V CDR1 and CDR2: SGHTS, YDEGEE. This CDR3 spans 14 amino acids. CDR3 region: CASSLDPGRSPLHF. DNA of the CDR3: TGTGCCAGCAGCTTGGATCCAGGGAGATCACCCCTCCACTTT.

V usage is TRBV28 and J usage is TRBJ2-1; 10 bases are a match to TRBD2. This CDR3 has 18 amino acids. V lost 4 bases, J lost 4 bases, and 13 bases stayed unmatched. Germline values: CDR1 MDHEN, CDR2 SYDVKM. CDR3 nucleotide sequence: TGTGCCAGCAGTTCCTACTGGGAAGCGGGAGGGGCTTACAATGAGCAGTTCTTC. It codes for CASSSYWEAGGAYNEQFF.

For the CDR3, the DNA is TGTGCCAGCAGCTTAGTACCAGGGTTTGACGAGCAGTACTTC. Encoded protein: CASSLVPGFDEQYF. The chain employs TRBV11-2 and TRBJ2-7; tentatively, D is TRBD1 (5 bases). The V end lost 1 base, the J end lost 5 bases, and 12 bases lay between the germline ends. CDR3 length: 14 amino acids. The V gene's germline CDR1 is SGHAT and CDR2 FQNNGV.

The chain is built from TRBV5-6 and TRBJ2-5, with unresolved D. The CDR3 sequence is 15 residues long. Germline V gives CDR1 SGHDT, CDR2 YYEEEE. Trimming removed 0 bases from V and 4 bases from J, with 13 bases in between. For the CDR3, the DNA is TGTGCCAGCAGCTTGGAATGGATAACGGGAGAGACCCAGTACTTC. This gives the protein CASSLEWITGETQYF.

The chain couples TRBV27 to TRBJ1-1, with a weak D call TRBD1 (5 bases). Germline loops: CDR1 MNHEY, CDR2 SMNVEV (reference sequence). The CDR3 totals 15 residues. Trimming cost V 7 bases and J 1 base, with 16 bases left between them. The CDR3, as DNA: TGTGCCAGCACTCTAACGTGGGGGGGGAACACTGAAGCTTTCTTT. Residues: CASTLTWGGNTEAFF.

This clone appeared a single time. The V and J genes are TRBV4-1 and TRBJ1-2; D is unresolved. Germline V gene lookup returns CDR1 MGHRA and CDR2 YSYEKL. The CDR3 covers 15 residues. Deletions cut 0 bases from V and 8 bases from J, with 16 bases between. The CDR3 reads CASSQDGREKRGYTF. CDR3 sequence (DNA): TGCGCCAGCAGCCAAGATGGAAGGGAGAAGAGAGGCTACACCTTC.